Listed below are T cell receptor beta chains from one sample, sequenced in a study of T cell responses to AZD1222 COVID-19 vaccine. Method: immunoSEQ multiplex PCR; TCRdb's copy keeps in-frame clones and lacks some. The data contain roughly 150,000 clones, about 91% of them singletons. The sequenced sample was peripheral blood, obtained on day 0 of MenACWY control vaccination. These receptors were obtained from an adult in good health. CDR3s include the opening cysteine and the closing phenylalanine or tryptophan. The D gene is left open where the match is weak. Clone size appears in some rows only: once, few, many, or a class for an expanded clone.

CDR3nt	CDR3aa	abundance	d_gene	j_gene	v_gene
TGTGCCAGCAGCCAAGAGCGGACAGTTTACGAGCAGTACTTC	CASSQERTVYEQYF	-	-	TRBJ2-7	TRBV4-2
TGTGCCAGCAGTCTCAGGGGGTACAATGAGCAGTTCTTC	CASSLRGYNEQFF	-	TRBD1	TRBJ2-1	TRBV27
TGTGCCAGCAGCCCCCAGGGAAGTGGAGCCAAAAACATTCAGTACTTC	CASSPQGSGAKNIQYF	once	-	TRBJ2-4	TRBV28
TGTGCCAGCAGTGAAGTCGAGGGGGGGGATCAGCCCCAGCATTTT	CASSEVEGGDQPQHF	-	-	TRBJ1-5	TRBV25-1
TGTGCCAGCTCTCAACCCGGGTCTTCTTTGTACGAGCAGTACTTC	CASSQPGSSLYEQYF	-	-	TRBJ2-7	TRBV2
TGTGCCAGCAGGGCGCTCGAGACAGGGCCTACGGGGCAGTACTTC	CASRALETGPTGQYF	few	TRBD1	TRBJ2-7	TRBV2
TGTGCCAGCAGTGACAGGCGCTATGGCTACACCTTC	CASSDRRYGYTF	once	-	TRBJ1-2	TRBV6-1
TGTGCCAGCAAAGATTATAGCAATCAGCCCCAGCATTTT	CASKDYSNQPQHF	-	-	TRBJ1-5	TRBV19
TGTGCTAGTGGTGGGGACAGGGACCCTGAAGCTTTCTTT	CASGGDRDPEAFF	-	TRBD1	TRBJ1-1	TRBV12-5
TGTGCCAGCAGAGGGGACAGGGGCACAGATACGCAGTATTTT	CASRGDRGTDTQYF	-	TRBD1	TRBJ2-3	TRBV11-3
TGTGCCAGCAGCAGACTGACAGGTGCGGAGGACGAGCAGTACTTC	CASSRLTGAEDEQYF	-	-	TRBJ2-7	TRBV2
TGTGCCAGCAGACTACAGGGGCTGATCACAGATACGCAGTATTTT	CASRLQGLITDTQYF	-	TRBD1	TRBJ2-3	TRBV11-3
TGTGCCAGCTCACCACCTTCCCGGGGAGGTGTGAACTATGGCTACACCTTC	CASSPPSRGGVNYGYTF	-	-	TRBJ1-2	TRBV18
TGTGCCACCTGTATAGGGGTGAATTCACCCCTCCACTTT	CATCIGVNSPLHF	-	-	TRBJ1-6	TRBV6-5
TGTGCCAGCAGCTTGAGACTCGGCACTGAAGCTTTCTTT	CASSLRLGTEAFF	-	-	TRBJ1-1	TRBV5-6
TGTGCCAGCAGCTCCGGGCAAAGCACAGATACGCAGTATTTT	CASSSGQSTDTQYF	-	-	TRBJ2-3	TRBV11-3
TGTGCCAGCAGCTACAGGACAGGGTCCGGAAACACCATATATTTT	CASSYRTGSGNTIYF	once	TRBD1	TRBJ1-3	TRBV7-2
TGTGCCAGCAGCCCCCGAAGGGGGGGCAGTGAAGCTTTCTTT	CASSPRRGGSEAFF	-	-	TRBJ1-1	TRBV5-6
TGTGCCAGTGGACAGGGTAGCTCCTACGAGCAGTACTTC	CASGQGSSYEQYF	few	TRBD1	TRBJ2-7	TRBV19
TGTGCCAGCAGCTCCGGACAGGTCCTTCCTCTCTTC	CASSSGQVLPLF	-	TRBD1	TRBJ1-2	TRBV7-8
TGTGCCAGCAGCTTGAGCCGGGTGGGCTACACCTTC	CASSLSRVGYTF	-	-	TRBJ1-2	TRBV7-2
TGTGCCAGCAGCTTAGTCGGGACTAGGAACCGGGATACGCAGTATTTT	CASSLVGTRNRDTQYF	-	TRBD2	TRBJ2-3	TRBV7-3
TGTGCCTGGAGTGCCGTATCGTCCGCGGCTTTCTTT	CAWSAVSSAAFF	-	-	TRBJ1-1	TRBV30
TGTGCCAGCGCCAAAGTCAAGTCCGAGCAGTACTTC	CASAKVKSEQYF	few	-	TRBJ2-7	TRBV13
TGTGCCAGCAGACCCCCCCCCAGATACGGCGGGGAGCTGTTTTTT	CASRPPPRYGGELFF	-	-	TRBJ2-2	TRBV7-9
TGTGCCAGCAGCTTAAATTTCGGGGGTACCTATGGCTACACCTTC	CASSLNFGGTYGYTF	-	-	TRBJ1-2	TRBV7-9
TGTGCCAGCAGCAAGGGACAGGTTTGGAGCCATGAGCAGTTCTTC	CASSKGQVWSHEQFF	-	TRBD1	TRBJ2-1	TRBV5-6
TGTGCCTGGAGTAACGGAAAAACGGCAGGCGAGCAGTTCTTC	CAWSNGKTAGEQFF	-	-	TRBJ2-1	TRBV30
TGTGCCAGCAGCTTTGCAGGGGGCTGGTACGAGCAGTACTTC	CASSFAGGWYEQYF	-	TRBD1	TRBJ2-7	TRBV7-9
TGTGCCAGCAGCCCCTCTGGGAATACGCAGTATTTT	CASSPSGNTQYF	-	-	TRBJ2-3	TRBV7-9
TGCAGCGTTGAAGCCCGGGGGGTCCATGAAAAACTGTTTTTT	CSVEARGVHEKLFF	-	-	TRBJ1-4	TRBV29-1